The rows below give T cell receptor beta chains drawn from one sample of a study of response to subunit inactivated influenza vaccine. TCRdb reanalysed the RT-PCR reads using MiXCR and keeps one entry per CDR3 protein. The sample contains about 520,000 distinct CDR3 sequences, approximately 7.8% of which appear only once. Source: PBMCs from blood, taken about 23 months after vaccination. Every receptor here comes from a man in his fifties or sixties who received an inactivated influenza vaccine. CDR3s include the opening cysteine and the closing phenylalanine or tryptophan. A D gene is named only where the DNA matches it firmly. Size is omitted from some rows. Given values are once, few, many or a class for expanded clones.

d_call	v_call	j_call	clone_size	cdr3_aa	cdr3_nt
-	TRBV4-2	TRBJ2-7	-	CASSQEREHEQYF	TGTGCCAGCAGCCAAGAAAGGGAGCACGAGCAGTACTTC
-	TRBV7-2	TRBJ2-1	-	CASSLAHGNNEQFF	TGTGCCAGCAGCTTAGCGCATGGGAACAATGAGCAGTTCTTC
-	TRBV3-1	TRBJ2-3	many	CASSQEDRSTDTQYF	TGTGCCAGCAGCCAAGAAGATCGGAGCACAGATACGCAGTATTTT
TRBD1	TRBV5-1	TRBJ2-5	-	CATRTQTGGEETQYF	TGCGCCACCCGTACGCAGACAGGGGGCGAGGAGACCCAGTACTTC
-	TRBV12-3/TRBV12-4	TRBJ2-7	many	CASSGGALYEQYF	TGTGCCAGCAGTGGAGGGGCTTTATACGAGCAGTACTTC
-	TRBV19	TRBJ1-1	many	CATTFARGAHYGLGNTEAFF	TGTGCCACCACCTTCGCTCGGGGGGCGCACTACGGTCTTGGGAACACTGAAGCTTTCTTT
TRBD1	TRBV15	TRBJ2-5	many	CATSRGQGLQETQYF	TGTGCCACCAGCAGAGGACAGGGGTTACAAGAGACCCAGTACTTC
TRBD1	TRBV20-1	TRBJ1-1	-	CSASLVARDSGLFTEAFF	TGCAGTGCTAGCTTGGTGGCCCGGGACAGCGGTTTATTTACTGAAGCTTTCTTT
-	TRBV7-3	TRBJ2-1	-	CASSSWAGDILNEQFF	TGTGCCAGCAGCTCCTGGGCAGGGGATATCTTAAATGAGCAGTTCTTC
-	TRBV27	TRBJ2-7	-	CASSLSPGHNYEQYF	TGTGCCAGCAGTTTATCCCCGGGACACAACTACGAGCAGTACTTC
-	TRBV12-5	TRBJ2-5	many	CASGLAPGLPSF	TGTGCTAGTGGTTTGGCACCAGGACTTCCCTCCTTC
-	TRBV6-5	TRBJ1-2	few	CASSYAGPLGYTF	TGTGCCAGCAGTTACGCAGGCCCCCTTGGCTACACCTTC
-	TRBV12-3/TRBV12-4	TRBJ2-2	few	CASRIRGNTGELFF	TGTGCCAGCAGAATTAGAGGGAACACCGGGGAGCTGTTTTTT